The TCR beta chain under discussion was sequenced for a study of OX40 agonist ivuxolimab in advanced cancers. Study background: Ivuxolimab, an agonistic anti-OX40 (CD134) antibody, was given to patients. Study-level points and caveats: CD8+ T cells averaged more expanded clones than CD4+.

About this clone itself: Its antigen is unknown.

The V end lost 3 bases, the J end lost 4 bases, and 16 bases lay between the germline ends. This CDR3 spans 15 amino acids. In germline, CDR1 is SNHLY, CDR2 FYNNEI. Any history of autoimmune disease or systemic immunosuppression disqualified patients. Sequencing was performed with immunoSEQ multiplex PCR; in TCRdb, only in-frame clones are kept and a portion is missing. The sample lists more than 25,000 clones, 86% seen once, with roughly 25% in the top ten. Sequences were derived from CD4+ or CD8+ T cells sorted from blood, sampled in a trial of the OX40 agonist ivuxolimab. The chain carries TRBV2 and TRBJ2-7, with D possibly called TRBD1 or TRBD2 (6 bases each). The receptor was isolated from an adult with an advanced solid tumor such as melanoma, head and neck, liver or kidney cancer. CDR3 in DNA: TGTGCCAGCAGTGAGAATGGGGGGCCGGGGTACGAGCAGTACTTC. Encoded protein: CASSENGGPGYEQYF. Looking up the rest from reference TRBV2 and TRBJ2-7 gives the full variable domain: EPEVTQTPSHQVTQMGQEVILRCVPISNHLYFYWYRQILGQKVEFLVSFYNNEISEKSEIFDDQFSVERPDGSNFTLKIRSTKLEDSAMYFCASSENGGPGYEQYFGPGTRLTVT.